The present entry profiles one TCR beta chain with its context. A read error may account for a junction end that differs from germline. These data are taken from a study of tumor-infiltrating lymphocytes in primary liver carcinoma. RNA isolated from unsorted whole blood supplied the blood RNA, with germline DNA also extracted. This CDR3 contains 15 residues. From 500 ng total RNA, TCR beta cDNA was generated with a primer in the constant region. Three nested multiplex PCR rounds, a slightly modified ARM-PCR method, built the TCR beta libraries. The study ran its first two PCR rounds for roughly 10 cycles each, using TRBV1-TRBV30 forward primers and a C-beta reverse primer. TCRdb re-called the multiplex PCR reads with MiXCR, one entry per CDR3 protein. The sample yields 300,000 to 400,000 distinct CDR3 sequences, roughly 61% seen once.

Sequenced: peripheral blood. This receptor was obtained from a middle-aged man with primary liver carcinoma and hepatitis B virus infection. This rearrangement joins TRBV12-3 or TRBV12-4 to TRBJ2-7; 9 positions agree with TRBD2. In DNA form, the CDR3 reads TGTGCCAGTAGTTCCCCTAGCGGGAAGTCCTACGAGCGGTACTTC. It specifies CASSSPSGKSYERYF.